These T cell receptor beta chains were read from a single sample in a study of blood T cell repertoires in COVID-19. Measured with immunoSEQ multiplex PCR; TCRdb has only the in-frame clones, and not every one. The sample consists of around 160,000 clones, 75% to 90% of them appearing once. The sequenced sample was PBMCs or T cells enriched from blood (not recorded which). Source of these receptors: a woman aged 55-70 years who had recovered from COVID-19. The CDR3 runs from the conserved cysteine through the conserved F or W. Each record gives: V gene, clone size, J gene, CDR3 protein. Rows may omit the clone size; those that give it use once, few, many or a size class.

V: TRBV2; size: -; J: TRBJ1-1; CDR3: CASREYRAGTEAFF
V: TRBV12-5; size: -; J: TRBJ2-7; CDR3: CASDSTDRAYEQYF
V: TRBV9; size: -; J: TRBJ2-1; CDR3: CASSVEGALNNEQFF
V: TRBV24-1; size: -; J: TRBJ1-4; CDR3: CATSRDSDGKLFF
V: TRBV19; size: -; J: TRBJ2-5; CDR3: CASSGRWITGVGQETQYF
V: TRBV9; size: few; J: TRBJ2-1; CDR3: CASSPKPKTSGGAREQFF
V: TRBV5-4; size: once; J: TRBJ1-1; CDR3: CASSLVGTGNTEAFF
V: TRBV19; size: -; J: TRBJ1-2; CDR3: CASSAYRGGPGYTF
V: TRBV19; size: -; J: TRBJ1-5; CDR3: CASSIGLPGNQPQHF
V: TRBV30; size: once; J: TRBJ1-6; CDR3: CAWTRKQGKNSPLHF
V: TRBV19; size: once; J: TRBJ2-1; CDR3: CASSTLAGGRGGKQFF
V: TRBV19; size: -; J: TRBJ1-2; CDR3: CASSIGVEGYTF
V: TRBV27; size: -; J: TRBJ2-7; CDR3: CASKGRGVYEQYF
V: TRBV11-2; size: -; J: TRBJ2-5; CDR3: CASNPGGLETQYF
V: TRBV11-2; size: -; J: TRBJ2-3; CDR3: CASSLVGQGTDTQYF
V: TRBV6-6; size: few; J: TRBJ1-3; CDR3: CASIDSDRGGNTIYF
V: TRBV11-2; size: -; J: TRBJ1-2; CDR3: CASSFRSGANYGYTF
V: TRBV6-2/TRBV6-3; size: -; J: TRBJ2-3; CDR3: CASSYDAELAHADTQYF
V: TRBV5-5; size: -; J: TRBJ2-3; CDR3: CASSQRTRREDTQYF
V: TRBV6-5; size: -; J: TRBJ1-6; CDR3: CASSYSGTGRDSPLHF
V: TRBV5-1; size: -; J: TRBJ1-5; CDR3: CASSRDSLNQPQHF
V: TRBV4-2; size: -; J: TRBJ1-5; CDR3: CASSHPAGGEGQPQHF
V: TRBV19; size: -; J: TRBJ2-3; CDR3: CASSTVSTDTQYF